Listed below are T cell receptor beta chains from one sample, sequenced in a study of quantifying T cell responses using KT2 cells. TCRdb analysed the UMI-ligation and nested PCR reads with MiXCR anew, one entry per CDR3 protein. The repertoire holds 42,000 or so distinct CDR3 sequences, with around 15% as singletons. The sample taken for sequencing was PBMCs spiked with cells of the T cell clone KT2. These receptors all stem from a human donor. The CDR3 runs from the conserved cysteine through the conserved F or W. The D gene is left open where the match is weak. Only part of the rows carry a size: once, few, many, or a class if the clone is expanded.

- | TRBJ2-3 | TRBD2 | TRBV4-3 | CASSQLAGGSDTQYF | TGCGCCAGCAGCCAACTAGCGGGAGGATCAGATACGCAGTATTTT
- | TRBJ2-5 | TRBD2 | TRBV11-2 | CASSWGLGLAETQYF | TGTGCCAGCAGCTGGGGTTTGGGACTAGCGGAGACCCAGTACTTC
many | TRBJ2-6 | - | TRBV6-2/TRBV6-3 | CASSYSRKGVSGANVLTF | TGTGCCAGCAGTTACTCGAGGAAAGGGGTCTCTGGGGCCAACGTCCTGACTTTC
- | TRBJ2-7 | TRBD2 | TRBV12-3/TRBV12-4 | CASSLGGGWSYEQYF | TGTGCCAGCAGTTTGGGCGGGGGGTGGTCCTACGAGCAGTACTTC
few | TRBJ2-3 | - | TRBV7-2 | CASSSTPGPEDTQYF | TGTGCCAGCAGCTCCACCCCTGGGCCAGAAGATACGCAGTATTTT
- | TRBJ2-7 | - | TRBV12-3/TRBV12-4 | CASSETTTYEQYF | TGTGCCAGCAGTGAGACTACCACCTACGAGCAGTACTTC
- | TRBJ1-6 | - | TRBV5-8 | CASSYASREFSPLHF | TGTGCCAGCAGCTACGCTTCCAGGGAGTTCTCACCCCTCCACTTT
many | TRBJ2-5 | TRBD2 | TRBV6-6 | CASSYGRTRFGAETQYF | TGTGCCAGCAGTTACGGCCGGACTAGGTTCGGGGCGGAGACCCAGTACTTC
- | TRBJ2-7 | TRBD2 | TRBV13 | CASSFRRDYLYF | TGTGCCAGCAGCTTCCGCCGGGACTACCTTTACTTC
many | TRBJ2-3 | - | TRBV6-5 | CASRATTDTQYF | TGTGCCAGCAGAGCAACCACAGATACGCAGTATTTT
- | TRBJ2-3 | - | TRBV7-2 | CASSLTQVISDTQYF | TGTGCCAGCAGCTTAACCCAAGTCATCAGCGATACGCAGTATTTT
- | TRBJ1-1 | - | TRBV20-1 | CSARGPWPGDTEAFF | TGCAGTGCTAGAGGTCCGTGGCCTGGGGACACTGAAGCTTTCTTT
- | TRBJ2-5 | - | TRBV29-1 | CSVEGDSALGETQYF | TGCAGCGTTGAAGGTGATAGTGCCCTAGGAGAGACCCAGTACTTC
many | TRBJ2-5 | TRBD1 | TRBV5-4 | CASSLGGTVQETQYF | TGTGCCAGCAGCTTGGGTGGGACAGTACAAGAGACCCAGTACTTC
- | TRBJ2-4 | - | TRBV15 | CATSRRRGAQANIQYF | TGTGCCACCAGCAGAAGGAGGGGGGCGCAGGCGAACATTCAGTACTTC
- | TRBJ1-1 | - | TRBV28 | CASSQILPTEAFF | TGTGCCAGCAGTCAAATATTGCCCACTGAAGCTTTCTTT
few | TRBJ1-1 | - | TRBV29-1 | CSVGQSQNTEAFF | TGCAGCGTAGGGCAGTCTCAGAACACTGAAGCTTTCTTT
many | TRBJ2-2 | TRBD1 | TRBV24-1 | CATSDPDRGRGTGELFF | TGTGCCACCAGTGACCCCGACAGGGGGCGCGGGACCGGGGAGCTGTTTTTT
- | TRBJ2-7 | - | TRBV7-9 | CASSLNIVYEQYF | TGTGCCAGCAGCTTAAATATCGTGTACGAGCAGTACTTC
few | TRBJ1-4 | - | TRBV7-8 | CASSQSRTVNEKLFF | TGTGCCAGCAGCCAAAGCAGGACAGTTAATGAAAAACTGTTTTTT
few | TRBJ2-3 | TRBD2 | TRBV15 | CATKGRGREDTDTQYF | TGTGCCACTAAGGGTCGCGGGAGGGAGGATACAGATACGCAGTATTTT
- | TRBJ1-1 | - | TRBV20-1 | CSARRPGPRMNTEAFF | TGCAGTGCTAGAAGGCCCGGGCCCCGAATGAACACTGAAGCTTTCTTT
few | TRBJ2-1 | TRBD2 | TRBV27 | CASSPGLAGGPSNEQFF | TGTGCCAGCAGTCCAGGACTAGCGGGGGGGCCGTCCAATGAGCAGTTCTTC
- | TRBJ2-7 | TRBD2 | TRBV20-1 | CSASGTSGRLTYEQYF | TGCAGTGCTAGCGGAACTAGCGGGAGGTTAACTTACGAGCAGTACTTC
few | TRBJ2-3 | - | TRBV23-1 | CARRTPRCFTDTQYF | TGCGCCAGGCGGACCCCCAGGTGCTTCACAGATACGCAGTATTTT
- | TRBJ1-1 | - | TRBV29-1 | CSVGVSGGSEAFF | TGCAGCGTTGGGGTCTCTGGGGGCAGTGAAGCTTTCTTT
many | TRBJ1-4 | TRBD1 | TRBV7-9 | CASSWTGAREKLFF | TGTGCCAGCAGCTGGACAGGGGCCAGAGAAAAACTGTTTTTT
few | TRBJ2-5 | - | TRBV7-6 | CASSPWGGGETQYF | TGTGCCAGCAGCCCATGGGGAGGGGGAGAGACCCAGTACTTC
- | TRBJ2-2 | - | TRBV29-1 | CSVERGTNTGELFF | TGCAGCGTTGAGCGAGGGACGAACACCGGGGAGCTGTTTTTT
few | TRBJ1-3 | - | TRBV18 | CASSPTTNGNTIYF | TGTGCCAGCTCACCAACCACAAACGGAAACACCATATATTTT
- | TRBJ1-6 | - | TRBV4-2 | CASSQDSAPRNSPLHF | TGTGCCAGCAGCCAAGATAGCGCCCCGAGGAATTCACCCCTCCACTTT
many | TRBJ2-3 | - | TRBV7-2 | CASSLPGASDTQYF | TGTGCCAGCAGCTTACCGGGGGCCTCAGATACGCAGTATTTT
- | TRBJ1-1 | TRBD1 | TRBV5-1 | CASSIGDRNTEAFF | TGCGCCAGCAGCATAGGGGACAGGAACACTGAAGCTTTCTTT
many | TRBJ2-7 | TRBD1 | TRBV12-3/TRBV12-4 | CASSGQASYEQYF | TGTGCCAGCAGCGGACAGGCCTCCTACGAGCAGTACTTC
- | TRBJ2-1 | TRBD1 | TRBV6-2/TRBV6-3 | CASTPGTGNEQFF | TGTGCCAGCACCCCCGGGACAGGCAATGAGCAGTTCTTC
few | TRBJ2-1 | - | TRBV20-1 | CSARFRLDNEQFF | TGCAGTGCTAGATTCAGGCTAGACAATGAGCAGTTCTTC
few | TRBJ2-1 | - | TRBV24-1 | CATAGTLSSYNEQFF | TGTGCCACCGCCGGGACTCTTAGCTCCTACAATGAGCAGTTCTTC
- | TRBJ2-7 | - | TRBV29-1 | CSVISSRGPYEQYF | TGCAGCGTTATCTCCAGCAGGGGCCCCTACGAGCAGTACTTC
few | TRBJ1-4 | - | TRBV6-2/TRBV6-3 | CASTTHYATNEKLFF | TGTGCCAGCACCACCCACTATGCAACTAATGAAAAACTGTTTTTT
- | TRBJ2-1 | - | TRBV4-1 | CASSRRLTGTSYNEQFF | TGCGCCAGCAGCCGTCGCCTGACAGGAACCTCCTACAATGAGCAGTTCTTC
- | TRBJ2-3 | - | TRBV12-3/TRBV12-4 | CASSSNRTDTQYF | TGTGCCAGCAGTTCCAACCGCACAGATACGCAGTATTTT
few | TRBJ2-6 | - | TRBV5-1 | CASSLDSSGANVLTF | TGCGCCAGCAGCTTGGATAGCTCTGGGGCCAACGTCCTGACTTTC
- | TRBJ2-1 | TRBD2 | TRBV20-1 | CSARDTARLAGNYNEQFF | TGCAGTGCTAGAGATACAGCCCGACTAGCGGGGAACTACAATGAGCAGTTCTTC
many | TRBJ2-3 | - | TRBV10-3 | CAISEGGDTQYF | TGTGCCATCAGTGAAGGAGGAGATACGCAGTATTTT
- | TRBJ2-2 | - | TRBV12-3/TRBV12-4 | CASGDWNTGELFF | TGTGCCAGCGGGGACTGGAACACCGGGGAGCTGTTTTTT
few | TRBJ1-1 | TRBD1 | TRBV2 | CASSDPLPRDRGVNTEAFF | TGTGCCAGCAGCGACCCGCTACCAAGGGACAGGGGCGTGAACACTGAAGCTTTCTTT
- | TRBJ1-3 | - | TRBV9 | CASSVDQQGNTIYF | TGTGCCAGCAGCGTTGATCAGCAGGGAAACACCATATATTTT
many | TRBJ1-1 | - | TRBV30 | CATLNAGNTEAFF | TGTGCCACACTTAACGCGGGGAACACTGAAGCTTTCTTT
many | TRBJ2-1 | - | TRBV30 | CAWSALVRSYNEQFF | TGTGCCTGGAGTGCTCTAGTTCGCTCCTACAATGAGCAGTTCTTC
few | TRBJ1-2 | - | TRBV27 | CASSFQGPTGGYTF | TGTGCCAGCAGTTTCCAGGGCCCGACGGGTGGCTACACCTTC
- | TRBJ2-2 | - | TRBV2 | CASSPIRGVELFF | TGTGCCAGCAGCCCAATCAGGGGCGTGGAGCTGTTTTTT
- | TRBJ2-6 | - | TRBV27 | CASKLSGVIGGANVLTF | TGTGCCAGCAAGTTATCCGGGGTCATAGGGGGGGCCAACGTCCTGACTTTC
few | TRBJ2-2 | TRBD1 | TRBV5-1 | CASSLGTGDTGELFF | TGCGCCAGCAGCTTGGGGACAGGCGACACCGGGGAGCTGTTTTTT
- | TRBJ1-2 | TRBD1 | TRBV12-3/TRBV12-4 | CASSPPRTGDGYTF | TGTGCCAGCAGTCCTCCTCGGACAGGGGATGGCTACACCTTC